The rows below give T cell receptor beta chains drawn from one sample of a study of CD8+ T cells in alopecia areata. Sequenced by immunoSEQ multiplex PCR; TCRdb stores in-frame clones only, minus some. The profile shows 160,000 or so clones, about 70% of them singletons. The material sequenced was CD8+ T cells sorted from blood, taken at week 0. These receptors all stem from a human donor with alopecia areata. Each CDR3 is given with its conserved first and last residue. A D gene is named only where the DNA matches it firmly. Not all rows give a size; the values are once, few, many and, for expanded clones, a class.

>-|TRBJ2-2|-|TRBV4-1
TGCGCCAGCAGCCAAGACACCGGGGAGCTGTTTTTT
CASSQDTGELFF
>-|TRBJ2-3|-|TRBV7-8
TGTGCCAGCACCGGGGGAAAAGATACGCAGTATTTT
CASTGGKDTQYF
>-|TRBJ2-5|-|TRBV27
TGTGCCAGCTCTCGAGGTCAAGAGACCCAGTACTTC
CASSRGQETQYF
>-|TRBJ2-7|few|TRBV29-1
TGCAGCGTCCACGGGGGAGGTCTCTACGAGCAGTACTTC
CSVHGGGLYEQYF
>-|TRBJ1-5|-|TRBV15
TGTGCCACCAGCAGAGAGAGCGCTTTTAGCAATCAGCCCCAGCATTTT
CATSRESAFSNQPQHF
>TRBD2|TRBJ2-5|once|TRBV2
TGTGCCAGCAGAGAGGGCGGGGGAGAGACCCAGTACTTC
CASREGGGETQYF
>-|TRBJ2-3|-|TRBV7-9
TGTGCCAGCAGCTCATTCCGGGCAGATACGCAGTATTTT
CASSSFRADTQYF
>TRBD2|TRBJ2-1|-|TRBV19
TGTGCCAGTAGTATGTTGGCGGGGGGTTATGAGCAGTTCTTC
CASSMLAGGYEQFF
>TRBD1|TRBJ2-7|-|TRBV9
TGTGCCAGCAGCGTAGAAGGGGACAGACGTTACGAGCAGTACTTC
CASSVEGDRRYEQYF
>-|TRBJ2-7|-|TRBV2
TGTGCCAGCACCGCTTACTACGAGCAGTACTTC
CASTAYYEQYF
>-|TRBJ2-5|-|TRBV4-1
TGCGCCAGCAGCCAACCCTCTAACAGGAGGGAGACCCAGTACTTC
CASSQPSNRRETQYF
>-|TRBJ2-3|-|TRBV5-1
TGCGCCAGCAGCTTGTTGGGCCGGGCTAGACCCACAGATACGCAGTATTTT
CASSLLGRARPTDTQYF
>-|TRBJ2-3|-|TRBV29-1
TGCAGCGTAAGTCCGGGGCCCACAGATACGCAGTATTTT
CSVSPGPTDTQYF
>-|TRBJ2-2|few|TRBV29-1
TGCAGCGTTGCAGGGGCCACGAACACCGGGGAGCTGTTTTTT
CSVAGATNTGELFF
>-|TRBJ1-5|-|TRBV5-6
TGTGCCAGCAGCTCTCCGGGGCGCAATCAGCCCCAGCATTTT
CASSSPGRNQPQHF
>-|TRBJ2-7|few|TRBV4-1
TGCGCCAGCAGCCAAGCGCACGAGCAGTACTTC
CASSQAHEQYF
>-|TRBJ1-2|-|TRBV27
TGTGCCAGCAGCTCCGGGACGGCGTTCGGCTACACCTTC
CASSSGTAFGYTF
>TRBD1|TRBJ1-2|-|TRBV29-1
TGCAGCGTTGTTTGGACAGGCGGCGGCTACACCTTC
CSVVWTGGGYTF
>-|TRBJ1-1|-|TRBV7-3
TGTGCCAGCAGTCCGATCGAGGCCCCTTCAGAAGCTTTCTTT
CASSPIEAPSEAFF
>-|TRBJ1-1|-|TRBV7-8
TGTGCCAGCAGCTTATATACGGTGGGAGTCGGCACTGAAGCTTTCTTT
CASSLYTVGVGTEAFF
>-|TRBJ1-2|-|TRBV30
TGTGCCTGGAGTGAGAGGGTTGACTATGGCTACACCTTC
CAWSERVDYGYTF
>TRBD2|TRBJ2-5|few|TRBV15
TGTGCCACCAGCAGCACGACCGCTAGCGGACAAGAGACCCAGTACTTC
CATSSTTASGQETQYF
>-|TRBJ1-5|-|TRBV27
TGTGCCAGCAGTTTGGGTAGCAATCAGCCCCAGCATTTT
CASSLGSNQPQHF
>-|TRBJ2-7|once|TRBV9
TGTGCCAGCAATAGTGGAGGGGGCAGAGAGCAGTACTTC
CASNSGGGREQYF
>-|TRBJ2-1|few|TRBV5-1
TGCGCCAGCAGCCCGGACAGATACAATGAGCAGTTCTTC
CASSPDRYNEQFF
>TRBD1|TRBJ2-7|-|TRBV11-2
TGTGCCAGCAGCTCAGGCCGGGACAGGGCCTACGAGCAGTACTTC
CASSSGRDRAYEQYF
>-|TRBJ2-7|few|TRBV7-9
TGTGCCGGCGCCTCGCCCTTATCGGTCGAGCAGTACTTC
CAGASPLSVEQYF
>-|TRBJ2-5|-|TRBV15
TGTGCCACCAGGGACGGAAGGGGCCAGAAAGAGACCCAGTACTTC
CATRDGRGQKETQYF
>-|TRBJ1-4|-|TRBV30
TGTGCCTGGAGTGTTCCCAGGGAGTATGAAAAACTGTTTTTT
CAWSVPREYEKLFF
>TRBD1|TRBJ2-7|few|TRBV4-1
TGCGCCAGCAGCCAATTGGCCGGACAGGGTGGTAACGAGCAGTACTTC
CASSQLAGQGGNEQYF
>TRBD2|TRBJ2-3|once|TRBV7-9
TGTGCCAGCAGCCCAGAGAAAAGCCGACTAGCGGGGACAGATACGCAGTATTTT
CASSPEKSRLAGTDTQYF
>TRBD1|TRBJ2-3|-|TRBV6-5
TGTGCCAGCAGTCAGACAGGGGGAAAGGGGGATACGCAGTATTTT
CASSQTGGKGDTQYF
>-|TRBJ1-6|-|TRBV2
TGTGCCAGCAATCCGACAGTTAATTCACCCCTCCACTTT
CASNPTVNSPLHF
>-|TRBJ2-2|few|TRBV2
TGTGCCAGCAGCCCAAACACCGGGGAGCTGTTTTTT
CASSPNTGELFF
>TRBD1|TRBJ1-1|-|TRBV27
TGTGCCAGCAGTTTACCCGGGACAGTGAACACTGAAGCTTTCTTT
CASSLPGTVNTEAFF
>TRBD2|TRBJ2-1|-|TRBV4-1
TGCGCCAGCAGCCAGTTAGCGGGGGGGCAGGATGAGCAGTTCTTC
CASSQLAGGQDEQFF
>-|TRBJ1-1|-|TRBV5-6
TGTGCCAGCAGCTTGCCCACCGACAGCCTTGAAGCTTTCTTT
CASSLPTDSLEAFF
>-|TRBJ1-5|few|TRBV5-1
TGCGCCAGCAGCTTGGCCTCGGGGGGCGGTCAGCCCCAGCATTTT
CASSLASGGGQPQHF
>-|TRBJ2-4|few|TRBV19
TGTGCCAGTAGTATCTTTATGTATGGCCGCGAAAACATTCAGTACTTC
CASSIFMYGRENIQYF
>-|TRBJ2-3|-|TRBV6-6
TGTGCCAGCAGCTGGGACTTTCGCACAGATACGCAGTATTTT
CASSWDFRTDTQYF
>-|TRBJ2-2|-|TRBV6-5
TGTGCCAGCAGTTACACGGGACAGAACACCGGGGAGCTGTTTTTT
CASSYTGQNTGELFF
>-|TRBJ2-3|-|TRBV5-4
TGTGCCAGCAGGAGAGGGGGGGAAAGCACAGATACGCAGTATTTT
CASRRGGESTDTQYF
>TRBD2|TRBJ2-7|-|TRBV30
TGTGCCTGGAATAGCGGGGGAGGCTACGAGCAGTACTTC
CAWNSGGGYEQYF
>-|TRBJ2-2|-|TRBV7-9
TGTGCCAGCAGTCTCCCGGGGGAGCTGTTTTTT
CASSLPGELFF
>-|TRBJ2-5|-|TRBV5-1
TGCGCCAGCAGGCGGCCGGACAGCTTATCAGAGACCCAGTACTTC
CASRRPDSLSETQYF
>TRBD1|TRBJ2-5|-|TRBV2
TGTGCCAGCGCCCGACAGGGGGAAGAGACCCAGTACTTC
CASARQGEETQYF
>TRBD1|TRBJ2-7|few|TRBV13
TGTGCCAGCAGCGGGGGGACAGGGGGATACTACGAGCAGTACTTC
CASSGGTGGYYEQYF
>-|TRBJ2-3|-|TRBV6-5
TGTGCCAGCAGCCCCTTCCCCAGCACAGATACGCAGTATTTT
CASSPFPSTDTQYF
>-|TRBJ2-7|-|TRBV13
TGTGCCAGCAGCCCCATAGGGGGCTCGGGGGGCGAGCAGTACTTC
CASSPIGGSGGEQYF
>-|TRBJ1-1|-|TRBV29-1
TGCAGCGTTGTCTGGAACACTGAAGCTTTCTTT
CSVVWNTEAFF
>-|TRBJ1-1|-|TRBV12-5
TGTGCTAGTGGTTTGCCCGAAACTTTCTTT
CASGLPETFF
>-|TRBJ2-3|-|TRBV6-1
TGTGCCAGCAGTGAAATGCGACAGCCTGACACAGATACGCAGTATTTT
CASSEMRQPDTDTQYF
>-|TRBJ2-1|once|TRBV5-1
TGCGCCAGCAGGAGGGGGGAGAGCTCCTACAATGAGCAGTTCTTC
CASRRGESSYNEQFF
>-|TRBJ1-4|-|TRBV6-5
TGTGCCAGCAGTTTCCTCCTCGGGGGTAATGAAAAACTGTTTTTT
CASSFLLGGNEKLFF